Below are 26 T cell receptor beta chains sequenced from a single sample in a study of shared clonotypes between healthy human individuals. The repertoire was sequenced with immunoSEQ multiplex PCR; TCRdb's copy has only in-frame clones and lacks some. The sample includes a few million clones, roughly nine tenths of them seen just once. The sequenced material came from naive CD4+ T cells sorted from blood. Stated subset: CD45RA+ positively selected. These receptors all stem from a man between 18 and 35 years old in good health.

DNA for the CDR3: TGTGCCAGCAGACCACAGACAGGGGCCGGCTATGGCTACACCTTC. Translation: CASRPQTGAGYGYTF. The V call is TRBV2, the J call TRBJ1-2; 8 bases match TRBD1. The germline V gene encodes CDR1 SNHLY and CDR2 FYNNEI. The CDR3 loop spans 15 amino acids. The ends lost 6 bases at V and 4 bases at J; junction bases unmatched: 10.

The J gene is TRBJ1-4, the V gene TRBV2, with D possibly TRBD1 on 5 matching bases. The CDR3 has 13 residues. CDR1 is SNHLY, CDR2 FYNNEI, per germline. The V end lost 4 bases, the J end lost 6 bases, and 9 bases lay between the germline ends. The CDR3 nucleotides read TGTGCCAGCAGTGTGGGGCCATATGAAAAACTGTTTTTT. Protein product: CASSVGPYEKLFF.

V is TRBV11-2 and J is TRBJ1-5, with TRBD1 identical over 7 bases. Germline lookup yields CDR1 SGHAT and CDR2 FQNNGV. This CDR3 region has 14 residues. The J segment lost 2 bases and the V segment lost 7 bases, leaving 5 bases of the junction unmatched. CDR3: CASKEGTGNQPQHF. The CDR3 region has the DNA TGTGCCAGCAAAGAAGGGACAGGCAATCAGCCCCAGCATTTT.

Notes on this clone: Other DNA sequences in the same sample also yield this CDR3. This chain links TRBV30 with TRBJ1-3, with D hard to call. CDR1 and CDR2 (germline): GTSNPN, SVGIG (reference sequence). The V gene lost 2 bases and the J gene lost 0 bases, with 5 bases spanning the gap. The CDR3 length is 13 residues. As DNA, the CDR3 is TGTGCCTGGAGTAGTAACTCTGGAAACACCATATATTTT. Amino acid sequence: CAWSSNSGNTIYF.

Of note for this clone: This sample also contains other DNA sequences that code for the same CDR3. This chain joins TRBV7-2 and TRBJ2-5; D tentatively reads TRBD1 or TRBD2 (5 bases each). The ends were cut back, 5 bases at V and 1 base at J, with 8 bases in the middle. Germline lookup yields CDR1 SGHTA and CDR2 FQGNSA. This CDR3 spans 13 amino acids. The CDR3 reads CASSPGPQETQYF. CDR3 nucleotides: TGTGCCAGCAGCCCGGGGCCCCAAGAGACCCAGTACTTC. Drawing the rest from reference TRBV7-2 and TRBJ2-5, the complete variable domain is GAGVSQSPSNKVTEKGKDVELRCDPISGHTALYWYRQSLGQGLEFLIYFQGNSAPDKSGLPSDRFSAERTGGSVSTLTIQRTQQEDSAVYLCASSPGPQETQYFGPGTRLLVL.

V is TRBV19 and J is TRBJ1-3; D possibly corresponds to TRBD1 (5 bases). Germline V CDR1 and CDR2: LNHDA, SQIVND (reference sequence). V was cut by 4 bases and J by 3 bases, with 19 bases left in between. CDR3 length: 17 residues. The CDR3 DNA follows: TGTGCCAGTAGTAGACCTACGGGACTCGGGAATGGAAACACCATATATTTT. It is translated as CASSRPTGLGNGNTIYF.

Only a few counts were recorded for this clone. The chain has TRBV30 and TRBJ1-1; weak D call: TRBD1 (6 bases). Germline V lookup: CDR1 GTSNPN, CDR2 SVGIG (reference sequence). Trimming removed 2 bases from V and 3 bases from J, with 10 bases in between. The CDR3 totals 13 residues. The CDR3 nucleotides read TGTGCCTGGAGTACGGGGGGCTACACTGAAGCTTTCTTT. Translating it yields CAWSTGGYTEAFF.

This clone was seen a single time. This CDR3 is also generated by other DNA sequences in the sample. The chain recombines TRBV27 with TRBJ1-1; 9 bases align to TRBD1. The CDR3 has 14 amino acids. Germline V CDR1 and CDR2: MNHEY, SMNVEV (reference sequence). J lost 4 bases, V lost 6 bases, and 6 bases had no gene match. CDR3 sequence (DNA): TGTGCCAGCAGCCCGGACAGGGGAGGCACTGAAGCTTTCTTT. This sequence encodes CASSPDRGGTEAFF.

V usage is TRBV2 and J usage is TRBJ2-5; possibly TRBD1 or TRBD2 for D (5 bases each). This CDR3 has 12 residues. Germline V lookup: CDR1 SNHLY, CDR2 FYNNEI. V was cut by 4 bases and J by 5 bases, with 8 bases left in between. CDR3 loop: CASSVEGETQYF. The CDR3 nucleotides are TGTGCCAGCAGTGTTGAGGGGGAGACCCAGTACTTC.

This clone was recorded only once. J is TRBJ2-7 and V is TRBV30; D may be TRBD1 or TRBD2 (5 bases each). V lost 3 bases and J 5 bases, leaving 23 bases between the germline ends. The CDR3 has 16 amino acids. Germline V CDR1 and CDR2: GTSNPN, SVGIG (reference sequence). In nucleotides, the CDR3 is TGTGCCTGGAGACCACCCCGGGGCTCCAATTCCCACGAGCAGTACTTC. Amino acids: CAWRPPRGSNSHEQYF.

The chain carries TRBV4-1 and TRBJ1-2; the D gene is possibly TRBD1 (6 bases). CDR3 size: 14 residues. V was trimmed by 3 bases and J by 6 bases, leaving 14 bases between them. Germline V lookup: CDR1 MGHRA, CDR2 YSYEKL. The CDR3 is CASSQDFHRDGYTF. The CDR3 coding sequence is TGCGCCAGCAGCCAGGATTTCCACAGGGATGGCTACACCTTC.

This sequence joins TRBV27 and TRBJ1-2, with TRBD1 matching over 8 bases. CDR1 and CDR2 from the germline V gene are MNHEY and SMNVEV (reference sequence). The CDR3 loop spans 14 amino acids. V gave up 4 bases and J gave up 5 bases; unmatched junction bases: 6. The CDR3 region has the DNA TGTGCCAGCAGTTCCGCGGGACAGGCGTATGGCTACACCTTC. Translating gives CASSSAGQAYGYTF.

The V gene is TRBV28, the J gene TRBJ1-1, with 10 bases lining up with TRBD1. CDR1 and CDR2 from the germline V gene are MDHEN and SYDVKM. V dropped 6 bases and J dropped 1; count of bases not matched to a gene: 2. The CDR3 covers 14 residues. CDR3 DNA sequence: TGTGCCAGCAGGACAGGGGGCCCGAACACTGAAGCTTTCTTT. It codes for CASRTGGPNTEAFF.

The V gene is TRBV10-3, the J gene TRBJ2-5; possibly TRBD2 for D (6 bases). This CDR3 contains 13 residues. Trimming stripped 6 bases from V and 5 bases from J, with 13 bases between. Looked up from germline, CDR1 is ENHRY and CDR2 is SYGVKD. The CDR3 bases are TGTGCCATCAGGGAGGCGGGGATGGAGACCCAGTACTTC. It codes for CAIREAGMETQYF.

As DNA, the CDR3 is TGCGCCAGCAAAGGATATGGGGTTTACTACGAGCAGTACTTC. Protein sequence: CASKGYGVYYEQYF. The chain links TRBV10-2 to TRBJ2-7, with no clear D. Germline V gene lookup returns CDR1 WSHSY and CDR2 SAAADI. The CDR3 runs 14 residues. The ends were cut back, 7 bases at V and 3 bases at J, with 16 bases in the middle.

The V and J genes are TRBV9 and TRBJ1-4, with 10 bases identical to TRBD1. The germline V gene has CDR1 SGDLS and CDR2 YYNGEE. The CDR3 sequence is 16 residues long. V shed 4 bases, J shed 8 bases, and the junction held 11 bases outside the gene matches. CDR3 in DNA: TGTGCCAGCAGCCCAAGACAGGGGGCACTGGGCGAAAAACTGTTTTTT. This encodes CASSPRQGALGEKLFF.

The genes are TRBV5-1 and TRBJ2-5; TRBD1 aligns across 9 bases. The CDR3 is 15 residues long. V dropped 1 base and J dropped 3; count of bases not matched to a gene: 4. The germline V gene encodes CDR1 SGHRS and CDR2 YFSETQ. The CDR3 nucleotides are TGCGCCAGCAGCTTGCAAGGGACAGGGAAAGAGACCCAGTACTTC. Protein product: CASSLQGTGKETQYF.

The chain uses TRBV4-1 and TRBJ2-1; 11 bases are shared with TRBD2. This CDR3 spans 16 amino acids. Germline loops: CDR1 MGHRA, CDR2 YSYEKL. Trimming removed 3 bases from V and 4 bases from J; junction bases left unmatched: 5. CDR3 sequence: CASSQGTSGGYNEQFF. The CDR3 region has the DNA TGCGCCAGCAGCCAGGGAACTAGCGGGGGATACAATGAGCAGTTCTTC.

J is TRBJ2-3 and V is TRBV5-1; TRBD2 matches at 9 bases. CDR1 and CDR2 (germline): SGHRS, YFSETQ. CDR3 size: 15 residues. V lost 3 bases and J lost 5; bases outside the gene matches: 7. The CDR3 protein is CASSSGTSSQDTQYF. CDR3 nucleotides: TGCGCCAGCAGCTCCGGGACTAGCTCACAAGATACGCAGTATTTT.

J is TRBJ2-5 and V is TRBV6-6, with D unclear. Trimming removed 8 bases at V and 4 bases at J, with 14 bases between. Germline values: CDR1 MNHNY, CDR2 SVGAGI (reference sequence). CDR3 size: 13 residues. This CDR3 reads CASSGLLGETQYF. CDR3 bases: TGTGCCAGCTCGGGTCTGCTTGGAGAGACCCAGTACTTC.

This clone was observed a single time. This sample also contains other DNA sequences that code for the same CDR3. The chain joins TRBV4-3 to TRBJ1-2; maybe TRBD1 (5 bases). Germline CDR1 and CDR2: LGHNA and YSLEER. The germline V and J ends were trimmed by 5 bases and 4 bases, with 11 bases remaining between them. The CDR3 runs 13 residues. The CDR3 reads CASSLSRGYGYTF. In DNA form, the CDR3 reads TGCGCCAGCAGCTTATCTAGGGGCTATGGCTACACCTTC.

The V and J genes are TRBV10-1 and TRBJ2-4; 7 bases match TRBD2. V lost 3 bases and J lost 8; bases outside the gene matches: 7. From germline, CDR1 is WNHNN and CDR2 SYGVQD (reference sequence). This CDR3 has 14 amino acids. CDR3 region: CASSDGRGVDIQYF. The CDR3 nucleotides are TGCGCCAGCAGTGATGGTCGGGGGGTGGACATTCAGTACTTC.

The chain has TRBV2 and TRBJ2-3; D call uncertain. The V end was cut by 8 bases, the J end by 0 bases, with 12 bases between. This CDR3 spans 14 amino acids. Germline-derived CDR1 and CDR2 are SNHLY and FYNNEI. In DNA, the CDR3 is TGTGCCAGCCTGATAGCCCCGAGCACAGATACGCAGTATTTT. Translating it yields CASLIAPSTDTQYF.

Here the CDR3 DNA reads TGTGCCAGCAGCTTAGAAGGACTCCAATACAATGAGCAGTTCTTC. This sequence encodes CASSLEGLQYNEQFF. The gene calls are TRBV11-2 and TRBJ2-1; the D gene is possibly TRBD2 (5 bases). The germline CDR1 and CDR2 sequences are SGHAT and FQNNGV. V was pared by 0 bases and J by 4 bases, with 10 bases between. The CDR3 is 15 amino acids.

The V gene is TRBV30, the J gene TRBJ2-3; 8 positions match TRBD2. The CDR3 is 12 amino acids. Trimming at V came to 3 bases and at J to 4 bases, leaving 0 bases not matched to a gene. Germline CDR1 and CDR2: GTSNPN and SVGIG (reference sequence). CDR3 sequence: CAWRLAADTQYF. The CDR3 DNA follows: TGTGCCTGGAGACTAGCGGCAGATACGCAGTATTTT.

The gene calls are TRBV5-1 and TRBJ1-4; TRBD1 might be the D (6 bases). Trimming pared 1 base from V and 6 bases from J, leaving 13 bases between. The V gene's germline CDR1 is SGHRS and CDR2 YFSETQ. CDR3 length: 15 residues. The CDR3 DNA reads TGCGCCAGCAGCTTGCGCTCAGGGGTCGATGAAAAACTGTTTTTT. It yields the protein CASSLRSGVDEKLFF.